Below are 27 T cell receptor beta chains sequenced from a single sample in a study of T-cell reconstitution after alpha-beta-depleted transplantation in children. As it was prepared, the TCRbeta library received unique molecular identifiers. TCRdb re-called the PCR reads through MiXCR, storing one row per CDR3 protein. The sample lists about 16,000 distinct CDR3 sequences, about 7.7% occurring once. Here the sequenced sample was PBMCs, mostly from graft donor cells, taken 60 days after TCRalphabeta/CD19-depleted stem cell transplant. The source of these receptors is a boy under two years old who had a stem cell transplant for Wiskott-Aldrich syndrome, so the T cells may come from the graft donor.

The chain joins TRBV20-1 to TRBJ2-5; 7 bases are shared with TRBD2. The CDR3 totals 17 residues. The V and J ends lost 0 bases and 1 base, in that order; junction bases with no gene match: 11. Germline V gene data show CDR1 as DFQATT and CDR2 as SNEGSKA (reference sequence). CDR3 sequence reads: CSARDFGTGGLQETQYF. In nucleotides, the CDR3 is TGCAGTGCTAGAGATTTCGGGACGGGAGGCCTCCAAGAGACCCAGTACTTC.

This clonotype was recorded at least ten times. This sequence joins TRBV5-1 and TRBJ1-1; D might be TRBD1 (6 bases). Germline lookup yields CDR1 SGHRS and CDR2 YFSETQ. Trimming cost V 0 bases and J 1 base, with 10 bases left between them. The CDR3 loop spans 15 amino acids. The CDR3 sequence: CASSLEGVGNTEAFF. In nucleotides, the CDR3 is TGCGCCAGCAGCTTGGAGGGGGTGGGGAACACTGAAGCTTTCTTT.

By frequency in the sample, this clonotype is medium-sized. V usage is TRBV7-9 and J usage is TRBJ2-1; TRBD2 might be the D (7 bases). Germline V gene sequence: CDR1 SEHNR, CDR2 FQNEAQ (reference sequence). CDR3 length equals 15 residues. V was cut by 5 bases and J by 10 bases, with 21 bases left in between. The CDR3 coding sequence is TGTGCCAGCAGCAAGGGAGGGGGGGTCGGCTCGGAGCAGTTCTTC. Its translation is CASSKGGGVGSEQFF.

CDR3 in amino acids: CASSPGGASTDTQYF. The CDR3 DNA follows: TGTGCCAGCAGCCCCGGGGGCGCTAGCACAGATACGCAGTATTTT. The chain recombines TRBV5-6 with TRBJ2-3; TRBD1 or TRBD2 may be the D gene (6 bases each). The CDR3 is made up of 15 amino acids. Trimming stripped 4 bases from V and 0 bases from J, with 12 bases between. The V gene's germline CDR1 is SGHDT and CDR2 YYEEEE.

This clonotype has at least ten counts. The chain combines TRBV5-1 with TRBJ2-2; a weak D match, TRBD1 (5 bases). CDR1 is SGHRS, CDR2 YFSETQ, per germline. V was clipped by 4 bases and J by 0 bases, with 13 bases between them. The CDR3 sequence is 16 residues long. The CDR3 loop is CASSLFRVPNTGELFF. In DNA form, the CDR3 reads TGCGCCAGCAGCCTGTTCAGGGTTCCGAACACCGGGGAGCTGTTTTTT.

This clonotype was seen ten or more times. The chain recombines TRBV5-1 with TRBJ1-1; D is ambiguous. With 3 bases removed from V and 0 bases from J, the gap between germline ends came to 12 bases. There are 15 residues in the CDR3. The germline CDR1 and CDR2 sequences are SGHRS and YFSETQ. This CDR3 reads CASSSTTSMNTEAFF. The DNA for the CDR3 is TGCGCCAGCAGCTCTACGACAAGTATGAACACTGAAGCTTTCTTT.

There are many counts of this clonotype. V is TRBV29-1 and J is TRBJ2-1, with D possibly being TRBD2 (6 bases). This CDR3 has 15 amino acids. V dropped 4 bases and J dropped 10 bases, with 23 bases sitting between them. Germline loops: CDR1 SQVTM, CDR2 ANQGSEA. In DNA, the CDR3 is TGCAGCGTTGGTGGCGGGACCCTCATCTTCAAAGAGCAGTTCTTC. Its protein is CSVGGGTLIFKEQFF.

This clonotype was recorded at least ten times. This chain uses TRBV20-1 with TRBJ2-1, with TRBD2 matching 10 bases. The trim removed 3 bases at V and 9 bases at J, leaving 5 bases unmatched. This CDR3 contains 13 residues. In germline, CDR1 is DFQATT, CDR2 SNEGSKA (reference sequence). The CDR3 is CSASPLAGAEQFF. The DNA for the CDR3 is TGCAGTGCTAGCCCCCTAGCGGGAGCTGAGCAGTTCTTC.

The chain uses TRBV20-1 and TRBJ1-1, with D perhaps TRBD1 (5 bases). The germline V and J ends were trimmed by 5 bases and 11 bases, with 15 bases remaining between them. CDR3 length equals 11 residues. Germline V gene lookup returns CDR1 DFQATT and CDR2 SNEGSKA (reference sequence). For the CDR3, the DNA is TGCAGTGCTCAGGGTTACACAGTTGCTTTCTTT. It is translated as CSAQGYTVAFF.

The table lists this clonotype with many counts. This chain joins TRBV28 and TRBJ2-7; D not resolved. The V gene's germline CDR1 is MDHEN and CDR2 SYDVKM. The CDR3 is made up of 12 amino acids. V was shortened by 4 bases and J by 4 bases, with 8 bases between the two germline ends. The CDR3 region has the DNA TGTGCCAGCAGTTGGGTGCAGTACGAGCAGTACTTC. Translated, it gives CASSWVQYEQYF.

This clonotype was counted ten times or more. Written as DNA, the CDR3 is TGCAGTGCTTTGACTAGTTTCGAGCAGTTCTTC. Protein sequence: CSALTSFEQFF. The V gene is TRBV20-1, the J gene TRBJ2-1; D possibly corresponds to TRBD2 (6 bases). The V gene lost 5 bases and the J gene lost 10 bases, with 12 bases spanning the gap. Germline lookup yields CDR1 DFQATT and CDR2 SNEGSKA (reference sequence). The CDR3 is made up of 11 amino acids.

This clonotype came up many times. The rearrangement joins TRBV10-2 to TRBJ1-5; D remains ambiguous. Germline lookup yields CDR1 WSHSY and CDR2 SAAADI. The CDR3 covers 11 residues. V dropped 8 bases and J dropped 3 bases, with 5 bases sitting between them. CDR3 sequence (DNA): TGCGCCAGCGGCCACAATCAGCCCCAGCATTTT. Protein: CASGHNQPQHF.

This clonotype is large in the sample. The chain links TRBV10-3 to TRBJ1-2; 9 bases match TRBD1. The CDR3 is 14 residues long. CDR1 and CDR2 from the germline V gene are ENHRY and SYGVKD. V gave up 5 bases and J gave up 4 bases; unmatched junction bases: 5. CDR3 residues: CAISTGGMGYGYTF. The CDR3 DNA sequence: TGTGCCATCAGTACAGGGGGCATGGGCTATGGCTACACCTTC.

This chain links TRBV20-1 with TRBJ2-1; the D gene is possibly TRBD1 (6 bases). The germline V gene has CDR1 DFQATT and CDR2 SNEGSKA (reference sequence). V was trimmed by 3 bases and J by 3 bases, leaving 12 bases between them. CDR3 length equals 14 residues. The chain's CDR3 is CSARAGTNYNEQFF. The CDR3 DNA follows: TGCAGTGCTAGGGCCGGGACAAACTACAATGAGCAGTTCTTC.

This clonotype was counted between two and nine times. The rearrangement links TRBV10-1 to TRBJ2-2, with D unresolved. V lost 5 bases, J lost 6 bases, and 10 bases lay in between. The CDR3 length is 13 residues. The V gene's germline CDR1 is WNHNN and CDR2 SYGVQD (reference sequence). For the CDR3, the DNA is TGCGCCAGCAGTTGGGATATGGCCGGGGAGCTGTTTTTT. Protein product: CASSWDMAGELFF.

This clonotype has at least ten counts. At one boundary the junction diverges from the germline segment, which might be a read error. This sequence joins TRBV20-1 and TRBJ1-1; the match to TRBD1 covers 7 bases. The CDR3 totals 14 residues. In germline, CDR1 is DFQATT, CDR2 SNEGSKA (reference sequence). The CDR3 loop is CSARGDRANTEAFF. CDR3 nucleotides: TGCAGTGCCAGAGGAGACAGGGCCAACACTGAAGCTTTCTTT.

This clonotype was seen ten or more times. The chain links TRBV4-1 to TRBJ2-7; D not resolved. The CDR3 loop spans 15 amino acids. The V end lost 0 bases, the J end lost 3 bases, and 12 bases lay between the germline ends. The germline gives CDR1 MGHRA, CDR2 YSYEKL. CDR3 coding DNA: TGCGCCAGCAGCCAAGATCCGGTAGGAAACTACGAGCAGTACTTC. It translates to CASSQDPVGNYEQYF.

This clonotype came up many times. The chain employs TRBV11-2 and TRBJ2-1; perhaps TRBD2 as D (6 bases). Trimming took off 5 bases at V and 1 base at J, with 21 bases between the two ends. Germline CDR1 reads SGHAT; CDR2 reads FQNNGV. The CDR3 has 18 residues. In nucleotides, the CDR3 is TGTGCCAGCAGCCCAACCACGGGCTGGCGGGGTTCCTACAATGAGCAGTTCTTC. Encoded protein: CASSPTTGWRGSYNEQFF.

This clonotype has ten or more counts. The CDR3 nucleotides are TGTGCCTGGAGCGGGAGGGCCTACGAGCAGTACTTC. Its protein product is CAWSGRAYEQYF. The rearrangement joins TRBV30 to TRBJ2-7; 8 nucleotides line up with TRBD2. Looked up from germline, CDR1 is GTSNPN and CDR2 is SVGIG (reference sequence). Trimming cost V 3 bases and J 2 bases; bases outside gene matches: 0. CDR3 length: 12 amino acids.

This clonotype was recorded many times. At one end the junction does not follow the germline gene, possibly because of a read error. The rearrangement joins TRBV20-1 to TRBJ2-7; 8 positions match TRBD2. The V gene's germline CDR1 is DFQATT and CDR2 SNEGSKA (reference sequence). The CDR3 has 13 residues. The DNA of the CDR3 is TGCAGTGCTAGACCAGCGGGGGCCTACCAGCAGTACTTC. Translating gives CSARPAGAYQQYF.

This clonotype showed up many times. The chain links TRBV5-5 to TRBJ2-7; D may be TRBD2 (5 bases). The germline V gene encodes CDR1 SGHKS and CDR2 YYEKEE (reference sequence). V was shortened by 4 bases and J by 0 bases, with 8 bases between the two germline ends. The length of the CDR3 is 13 residues. The CDR3 DNA reads as TGTGCCAGCAGCACCCGGGGCTCCTACGAGCAGTACTTC. This translates into CASSTRGSYEQYF.

This CDR3 reads CASSEARTGLNTEAFF. The CDR3 coding sequence is TGTGCCAGCAGTGAAGCCCGGACAGGGCTGAACACTGAAGCTTTCTTT. The V call is TRBV2, the J call TRBJ1-1; 8 nucleotides match TRBD1. The junction had 3 bases not matched to a gene; V was cut back by 0 bases and J by 0 bases. From germline, CDR1 is SNHLY and CDR2 FYNNEI. CDR3 length: 16 residues.

There are a few counts of this clonotype. V gene TRBV20-1 combines with J gene TRBJ2-7, with TRBD2 identical over 10 bases. The germline CDR1 and CDR2 sequences are DFQATT and SNEGSKA (reference sequence). The V gene end was trimmed by 3 bases and the J gene end by 0 bases; junction bases not matched to a gene: 8. The CDR3 has 16 amino acids. The CDR3 loop is CSASPLAGVPSYEQYF. The CDR3 nucleotides are TGCAGTGCTAGTCCCCTAGCGGGAGTACCCTCCTACGAGCAGTACTTC.

This clonotype was observed at least ten times. The rearrangement uses TRBV28 and TRBJ2-7, with 10 bases matching TRBD1. Germline V gene lookup returns CDR1 MDHEN and CDR2 SYDVKM. With 3 bases clipped from V and 1 base from J, the junction kept 9 bases outside the gene matches. The CDR3 spans 17 residues. This CDR3 reads CASSLDRGGFQSYEQYF. The CDR3 nucleotides are TGTGCCAGCAGTTTGGACAGGGGGGGTTTCCAATCCTACGAGCAGTACTTC.

J is TRBJ1-6 and V is TRBV11-3; perhaps TRBD1 as D (6 bases). The V gene's germline CDR1 is SGHNT and CDR2 YENEEA. The CDR3 covers 13 residues. V was pared by 5 bases and J by 7 bases, with 9 bases between. The CDR3 sequence: CASSQGGNSPLHF. The CDR3 region has the DNA TGTGCCAGCAGCCAAGGGGGGAATTCACCCCTCCACTTT.

The chain has TRBV20-1 and TRBJ2-2, with 8 bases fitting TRBD1. Germline V gene data show CDR1 as DFQATT and CDR2 as SNEGSKA (reference sequence). There are 16 residues in the CDR3. Trimming cost V 2 bases and J 3 bases; bases outside gene matches: 8. The CDR3 DNA is TGCAGTGCTAGAAACCCAGGGGGCGCCGACACCGGGGAGCTGTTTTTT. This encodes CSARNPGGADTGELFF.

In the case of this clonotype: At one end, the junction sequence differs from germline, possibly due to a read error. This chain joins TRBV2 and TRBJ2-1; no clear D. The CDR3 spans 19 residues. Germline values: CDR1 SNHLY, CDR2 FYNNEI. The CDR3 here is CACSFPRPSVADTYNEQFF. CDR3 DNA sequence: TGTGCCTGCAGTTTCCCCCGTCCCTCGGTAGCAGACACCTACAATGAGCAGTTCTTC.